These 31 T cell receptor beta chains were all obtained from the same sample, sequenced in a study of OX40 agonist ivuxolimab in advanced cancers. The data were produced by immunoSEQ multiplex PCR, yet TCRdb's version contains in-frame clones alone and is incomplete. The data show fewer than 80,000 clones, under 95% seen once. The sample consisted of CD4+ or CD8+ T cells sorted from blood, taken in a trial of the OX40 agonist ivuxolimab. All receptors derive from an adult with an advanced solid tumor such as melanoma, head and neck, liver or kidney cancer.

The V and J genes are TRBV19 and TRBJ1-5, with D uncertain. V was pared by 3 bases and J by 0 bases, with 3 bases between. Germline V gives CDR1 LNHDA, CDR2 SQIVND (reference sequence). CDR3 length: 13 amino acids. CDR3 region: CASSITSNQPQHF. The DNA for the CDR3 is TGTGCCAGTAGTATCACTAGCAATCAGCCCCAGCATTTT.

This clone occurred once. This chain connects TRBV5-5 to TRBJ1-3; no reliable D call. Trimming cost V 6 bases and J 3 bases, with 13 bases left between them. The germline V gene encodes CDR1 SGHKS and CDR2 YYEKEE (reference sequence). The CDR3 has 14 amino acids. The CDR3 here is CASTLEPDGNTIYF. CDR3 sequence (DNA): TGTGCCAGCACCCTGGAACCGGATGGAAACACCATATATTTT.

The chain employs TRBV6-6 and TRBJ1-2, with unresolved D. The CDR3 consists of 14 residues. Germline assignment: CDR1 MNHNY and CDR2 SVGAGI (reference sequence). V was trimmed by 5 bases and J by 4 bases, leaving 14 bases between them. The CDR3 DNA reads as TGTGCCAGCAGTACCCATTCGGTACCCTATGGCTACACCTTC. This codes for CASSTHSVPYGYTF.

The J gene is TRBJ2-2, the V gene TRBV11-1, with 11 bases fitting TRBD2. The CDR3 is 19 residues long. Trimming took 2 bases from V and 7 from J; bases not matched to a gene: 15. Germline CDR1 reads SGHAT; CDR2 reads FQDESV (reference sequence). The CDR3 spells CASSLLRPLAGVGGGELFF. For the CDR3, the DNA is TGTGCCAGCAGCTTATTACGTCCACTAGCGGGAGTTGGGGGCGGGGAGCTGTTTTTT.

Only a few counts were recorded for this clone. The chain is built from TRBV4-2 and TRBJ1-3; the D is unclear. V lost 4 bases, J lost 7 bases, and 14 bases lay in between. The CDR3 totals 14 residues. Per germline, CDR1 LGHNA and CDR2 YNFKEQ. The CDR3: CASSLQQDENTIYF. CDR3 nucleotides: TGTGCCAGCAGCCTACAGCAAGACGAGAACACCATATATTTT.

CDR3 nucleotide sequence: TGTGCCAGCTCACCACGCGGGGACCCCTACGAGCAGTACTTC. Amino acids: CASSPRGDPYEQYF. The V call is TRBV18, the J call TRBJ2-7, with D tentatively TRBD2 (6 bases). Trimming left V 1 base short and J 2 bases short, with 9 bases between. CDR1 and CDR2 (germline): KGHSH, LQKENI. The CDR3 consists of 14 residues.

The chain employs TRBV19 and TRBJ1-5; 8 nucleotides line up with TRBD1. The germline V gene has CDR1 LNHDA and CDR2 SQIVND (reference sequence). The CDR3 is 14 amino acids. J gave up 4 bases and V 4 bases, and 3 bases lay outside the gene matches. In DNA, the CDR3 is TGTGCCAGTAGTACTGGGACAGGAAATCAGCCCCAGCATTTT. It specifies CASSTGTGNQPQHF. Complete variable domain (other parts from reference TRBV19 and TRBJ1-5): DGGITQSPKYLFRKEGQNVTLSCEQNLNHDAMYWYRQDPGQGLRLIYYSQIVNDFQKGDIAEGYSVSREKKESFPLTVTSAQKNPTAFYLCASSTGTGNQPQHFGDGTRLSIL.

This clone was seen only a few times. The J gene is TRBJ1-1, the V gene TRBV5-1, with 8 bases aligning to TRBD1. The CDR3 runs 16 residues. The V and J ends lost 4 bases and 0 bases, in that order; junction bases with no gene match: 8. Germline CDR1 SGHRS, CDR2 YFSETQ. CDR3 residues: CASSTGQVGMNTEAFF. In DNA form, the CDR3 reads TGCGCCAGCAGCACGGGACAGGTGGGGATGAACACTGAAGCTTTCTTT.

This clone appeared a single time. The rearrangement joins TRBV5-1 to TRBJ2-1; D uncertain. The V end was cut by 5 bases, the J end by 9 bases, with 18 bases between. Germline V gives CDR1 SGHRS, CDR2 YFSETQ. This CDR3 has 14 amino acids. CDR3 DNA: TGCGCCAGCAGTTCACCCAGGTACGACGGTGAGCAGTTCTTC. Amino acid sequence: CASSSPRYDGEQFF. The full variable domain, rest sourced from reference TRBV5-1 and TRBJ2-1, is KAGVTQTPRYLIKTRGQQVTLSCSPISGHRSVSWYQQTPGQGLQFLFEYFSETQRNKGNFPGRFSGRQFSNSRSEMNVSTLELGDSALYLCASSSPRYDGEQFFGPGTRLTVL.

This rearrangement joins TRBV27 to TRBJ2-2; tentative D call: TRBD2 (5 bases). Trimming shortened V by 7 bases and J by 5 bases, and 11 bases separated the two germline ends. The V gene's germline CDR1 is MNHEY and CDR2 SMNVEV (reference sequence). The CDR3 is 13 residues long. Written as DNA, the CDR3 is TGTGCCAGCACGGAGCGGATGACCGGGGAGCTGTTTTTT. It translates to CASTERMTGELFF.

The chain is built from TRBV9 and TRBJ2-7; possibly TRBD1 for D (5 bases). The V gene's germline CDR1 is SGDLS and CDR2 YYNGEE. The V end was cut by 0 bases, the J end by 2 bases, with 15 bases between. The CDR3 has 16 amino acids. This CDR3 reads CASSVAPSQGAYEQYF. DNA for the CDR3: TGTGCCAGCAGCGTAGCTCCGTCGCAGGGCGCCTACGAGCAGTACTTC.

J is TRBJ2-5 and V is TRBV5-4; D gene ambiguous. Trimming shortened V by 0 bases and J by 0 bases, and 6 bases separated the two germline ends. In germline, CDR1 is SGHNT, CDR2 YYREEE (reference sequence). The CDR3 consists of 14 residues. Here the CDR3 reads CASSLDEYQETQYF. The CDR3 region has the DNA TGTGCCAGCAGCTTGGACGAGTACCAAGAGACCCAGTACTTC.

This chain joins TRBV5-4 and TRBJ2-5; the match to TRBD2 covers 8 bases. Trimming removed 3 bases from V and 0 bases from J; junction bases left unmatched: 10. Germline CDR1 is SGHNT and CDR2 is YYREEE (reference sequence). The CDR3 is 17 amino acids. The CDR3 nucleotides read TGTGCCAGCAGCTCCCTCAAGGGCGGGAGGTACCAAGAGACCCAGTACTTC. Protein product: CASSSLKGGRYQETQYF.

This chain uses TRBV6-6 with TRBJ2-7, with D uncertain. V shed 2 bases and J shed 6 bases, with 5 bases lying between them. Germline lookup yields CDR1 MNHNY and CDR2 SVGAGI (reference sequence). CDR3 length equals 11 residues. The CDR3: CASSYGREQYF. CDR3 sequence (DNA): TGTGCCAGCAGTTACGGCCGCGAGCAGTACTTC.

This clone occurred a few times. The junction differs from germline at one of its ends, possibly a read error. The V call is TRBV7-7, the J call TRBJ2-5, with D possibly matching TRBD2 (7 bases). Germline V CDR1 and CDR2: SSHAT, FNYEAQ (reference sequence). The CDR3 runs 14 residues. CDR3 in amino acids: CASSLVGGQETQYF. As DNA, the CDR3 is TGTGCTAGCAGCTTAGTCGGGGGGCAGGAGACCCAGTACTTC. Full variable domain (rest looked up from reference TRBV7-7 and TRBJ2-5): GAGVSQSPRYKVTKRGQDVTLRCDPISSHATLYWYQQALGQGPEFLTYFNYEAQPDKSGLPSDRFSAERPEGSISTLTIQRTEQRDSAMYRCASSLVGGQETQYFGPGTRLLVL.

The CDR3 DNA reads TGTGCCAGCAGCCTTGCTCAAGCCTTTGAGCAGTTCTTC. Translated, it gives CASSLAQAFEQFF. V and J are TRBV7-3 and TRBJ2-1; no firm D call. Germline CDR1 is SGHTA and CDR2 is FQGTGA. Trimming removed 5 bases at V and 9 bases at J, with 14 bases between. CDR3 length: 13 residues.

The gene calls are TRBV12-2 and TRBJ2-7; the table names TRBD1, a call not compared with the DNA. TRBV12-2 is shown as a pseudogene. This CDR3 comprises 16 residues. Here the CDR3 reads CASRLGETDRYYEQYF. The CDR3 nucleotides are TGTGCAAGTCGTTTGGGGGAGACGGACAGATACTACGAGCAGTACTTC.

This sequence joins TRBV5-1 and TRBJ2-3; 14 bases map to TRBD2. Germline assignment: CDR1 SGHRS and CDR2 YFSETQ. V shed 2 bases, J shed 0 bases, and the junction held 5 bases outside the gene matches. The CDR3 sequence is 18 residues long. In nucleotides, the CDR3 is TGCGCCAGCAGCTTAGGGACTAGCGGGAGAGAGAGCACAGATACGCAGTATTTT. Translating it yields CASSLGTSGRESTDTQYF.

The gene calls are TRBV7-9 and TRBJ2-7, with D perhaps being TRBD1 or TRBD2 (7 bases each). This CDR3 spans 13 amino acids. CDR1 SEHNR and CDR2 FQNEAQ come from the germline V gene (reference sequence). The germline V and J ends were trimmed by 1 base and 8 bases, with 12 bases remaining between them. CDR3 in amino acids: CASSLGEGAKQYF. For the CDR3, the DNA is TGTGCCAGCAGCTTAGGGGAGGGGGCAAAGCAGTACTTC.

This clone was recorded once. The genes are TRBV11-2 and TRBJ1-4; 7 positions agree with TRBD1. The J segment lost 7 bases and the V segment lost 2 bases, leaving 7 bases of the junction unmatched. There are 15 residues in the CDR3. Looked up from germline, CDR1 is SGHAT and CDR2 is FQNNGV. CDR3 sequence: CASSLKGAVGEKLFF. The CDR3 region has the DNA TGTGCCAGCAGCTTAAAGGGGGCCGTTGGTGAAAAACTGTTTTTT.

The chain has TRBV7-8 and TRBJ2-3, with no clear D. The CDR3 spans 15 residues. Trimming removed 4 bases at V and 0 bases at J, with 11 bases between. Germline CDR1 reads SGHVS; CDR2 reads FQNEAQ. CDR3 sequence reads: CASSSWRFSTDTQYF. The CDR3 DNA reads as TGTGCCAGCAGCTCCTGGCGCTTTAGCACAGATACGCAGTATTTT.

The chain carries TRBV5-1 and TRBJ1-1; 8 bases match TRBD1. There are 15 residues in the CDR3. Germline V gives CDR1 SGHRS, CDR2 YFSETQ. J lost 4 bases, V lost 4 bases, and 9 bases had no gene match. DNA of the CDR3: TGCGCCAGCAGCAGAAAACAGGGGGGCGGCACTGAAGCTTTCTTT. This sequence encodes CASSRKQGGGTEAFF.

This CDR3 is CAWSAGTFEAFF. Written as DNA, the CDR3 is TGTGCCTGGAGCGCAGGGACATTTGAAGCTTTCTTT. This chain connects TRBV30 to TRBJ1-1; tentatively, D is TRBD1 (6 bases). CDR1 and CDR2 (germline): GTSNPN, SVGIG (reference sequence). The CDR3 consists of 12 residues. Trimming took 3 bases from V and 7 from J, leaving 12 bases between them.

V is TRBV29-1 and J is TRBJ2-6, with D unresolved. CDR1 is SQVTM, CDR2 ANQGSEA, per germline. There are 13 residues in the CDR3. V lost 5 bases to trimming and J lost 4 bases, with 9 bases between them. The CDR3 sequence is CSVKPLGANVLTF. CDR3 nucleotide sequence: TGCAGCGTTAAACCCCTGGGGGCCAACGTCCTGACTTTC. Full variable domain (outside the CDR3, taken from reference TRBV29-1 and TRBJ2-6): SAVISQKPSRDICQRGTSLTIQCQVDSQVTMMFWYRQQPGQSLTLIATANQGSEATYESGFVIDKFPISRPNLTFSTLTVSNMSPEDSSIYLCSVKPLGANVLTFGAGSRLTVL.

The rearrangement links TRBV4-2 to TRBJ2-7; the match to TRBD1 covers 9 bases. Germline values: CDR1 LGHNA, CDR2 YNFKEQ. This CDR3 comprises 15 residues. V lost 4 bases, J lost 3 bases, and 7 bases stayed unmatched. This CDR3 is CASSPRQGEVYEQYF. The CDR3, as DNA: TGTGCCAGCAGCCCCCGACAGGGGGAAGTCTACGAGCAGTACTTC.

J is TRBJ2-1 and V is TRBV4-1, with 9 bases lining up with TRBD1. Per germline, CDR1 MGHRA and CDR2 YSYEKL. The ends lost 0 bases at V and 6 bases at J; junction bases unmatched: 12. The CDR3 runs 18 residues. The CDR3 here is CASSQDLTGGIMGNEQFF. In nucleotides, the CDR3 is TGCGCCAGCAGCCAAGATCTGACAGGGGGAATAATGGGCAATGAGCAGTTCTTC.

The J gene is TRBJ2-2, the V gene TRBV9, with 13 bases identical to TRBD2. Germline V gene lookup returns CDR1 SGDLS and CDR2 YYNGEE. This CDR3 spans 18 amino acids. V was pared by 3 bases and J by 3 bases, with 8 bases of the junction left unmatched. The DNA of the CDR3 is TGTGCCAGCAGCGCGGGACTAGCGGGAATGGGCTACACCGGGGAGCTGTTTTTT. Translating it yields CASSAGLAGMGYTGELFF.

The chain couples TRBV19 to TRBJ2-7; D may be TRBD1 (6 bases). The V and J ends lost 4 bases and 7 bases respectively, with 8 bases between them. Germline V gene data show CDR1 as LNHDA and CDR2 as SQIVND (reference sequence). The CDR3 has 11 amino acids. Here the CDR3 reads CASSRGTEQYF. The CDR3 DNA sequence: TGTGCCAGTAGTAGGGGGACAGAGCAGTACTTC.

This chain joins TRBV29-1 and TRBJ2-5; D is perhaps TRBD1 or TRBD2 (7 bases each). The CDR3 totals 13 residues. Germline V gene sequence: CDR1 SQVTM, CDR2 ANQGSEA. The CDR3 loop is CSWGRGLQETQYF. DNA of the CDR3: TGCAGTTGGGGGAGGGGGCTGCAAGAGACCCAGTACTTC.

This chain joins TRBV7-9 and TRBJ1-5, with D maybe TRBD1 (6 bases). The V end lost 5 bases, the J end lost 1 base, and 9 bases lay between the germline ends. The CDR3 covers 14 residues. Germline CDR1 SEHNR, CDR2 FQNEAQ (reference sequence). As DNA, the CDR3 is TGTGCCAGCAGCGCTCAGGGGAGCAATCAGCCCCAGCATTTT. Translating it yields CASSAQGSNQPQHF.

This sequence joins TRBV19 and TRBJ1-1, with a possible D match to TRBD1 (5 bases). Germline V gene lookup returns CDR1 LNHDA and CDR2 SQIVND (reference sequence). Trimming removed 2 bases from V and 5 bases from J, with 12 bases in between. The CDR3 spans 14 residues. The CDR3 loop reads CASSISWDVTEAFF. The DNA for the CDR3 is TGTGCCAGTAGTATATCGTGGGACGTAACTGAAGCTTTCTTT.